A selection of T cell receptor beta chains follows, all from one sample in a study of blood T cell repertoires in COVID-19. Sequencing used immunoSEQ multiplex PCR; TCRdb keeps in-frame clones, though not all of them. The sample holds fewer than 300,000 clones, roughly 85% seen once. Material: PBMCs or T cells enriched from blood (not recorded which). The receptor set was obtained from a woman younger than 45 who had recovered from COVID-19. Each CDR3 is given with its conserved first and last residue. The order of the fields is clone size, D gene, V gene, J gene, CDR3 DNA, CDR3 protein. The D gene is left open where the match is weak. Not every row has a clone size; where given, it reads once, few, many or a size class.

clone_size: -; d_call: TRBD2; v_call: TRBV10-1; j_call: TRBJ2-3; cdr3_nt: TGCGCCAGCAGTGAGATCCGGGGAGGGCCAAATACGCAGTATTTT; cdr3_aa: CASSEIRGGPNTQYF
clone_size: -; d_call: -; v_call: TRBV10-3; j_call: TRBJ1-3; cdr3_nt: TGTGCCATCAGTCGGGTCAGCTCTGGAAACACCATATATTTT; cdr3_aa: CAISRVSSGNTIYF
clone_size: -; d_call: -; v_call: TRBV20-1; j_call: TRBJ2-5; cdr3_nt: TGCAGTGCTGTGGTTTTTGGCGGAGTCCACTTC; cdr3_aa: CSAVVFGGVHF
clone_size: -; d_call: -; v_call: TRBV19; j_call: TRBJ2-5; cdr3_nt: TGTGCCAGTGGTGCGGAAGTGACCTTTATTCAAGAGACCCAGTACTTC; cdr3_aa: CASGAEVTFIQETQYF
clone_size: -; d_call: TRBD2; v_call: TRBV7-6; j_call: TRBJ2-1; cdr3_nt: TGTGCCAGCAGCTTAGGATCTAGCGGGAGTGCCAATGAGCAGTTCTTC; cdr3_aa: CASSLGSSGSANEQFF
clone_size: -; d_call: -; v_call: TRBV4-1; j_call: TRBJ2-5; cdr3_nt: TGCGCCAGCAGCCAAGATTTAATTGGGAGACAAACGTACCAAGAGACCCAGTACTTC; cdr3_aa: CASSQDLIGRQTYQETQYF
clone_size: -; d_call: -; v_call: TRBV3-1/TRBV3-2; j_call: TRBJ1-1; cdr3_nt: TGTGCCAGCAGCCCTACAGGAAACACTGAAGCTTTCTTT; cdr3_aa: CASSPTGNTEAFF
clone_size: -; d_call: TRBD1; v_call: TRBV19; j_call: TRBJ1-6; cdr3_nt: TGTGCCAGTAGTATCGATTCCGGGACAGGGGGTTATCCCCTCCACTTT; cdr3_aa: CASSIDSGTGGYPLHF
clone_size: -; d_call: -; v_call: TRBV5-8; j_call: TRBJ2-5; cdr3_nt: TGTGCCAGCAGCTTCCTCTTACAAGAGACCCAGTACTTC; cdr3_aa: CASSFLLQETQYF
clone_size: few; d_call: -; v_call: TRBV7-8; j_call: TRBJ1-4; cdr3_nt: TGTGCCAGCAGCTTAAGGACAGAAGAAGTTGAAAAACTGTTTTTT; cdr3_aa: CASSLRTEEVEKLFF
clone_size: -; d_call: -; v_call: TRBV7-9; j_call: TRBJ2-7; cdr3_nt: TGTGCCAGCAGCCCCGGGACTCCAGAGCAGTACTTC; cdr3_aa: CASSPGTPEQYF
clone_size: many; d_call: TRBD1; v_call: TRBV5-4; j_call: TRBJ2-7; cdr3_nt: TGTGCCTTTTCCCCGGGGACAGTCTACGAGCAGTACTTC; cdr3_aa: CAFSPGTVYEQYF
clone_size: -; d_call: TRBD2; v_call: TRBV19; j_call: TRBJ2-7; cdr3_nt: TGTGCCAGTAGTAGGGGGACTAGCGGATACGAGCAGTACTTC; cdr3_aa: CASSRGTSGYEQYF
clone_size: -; d_call: -; v_call: TRBV9; j_call: TRBJ2-7; cdr3_nt: TGTGCCAGCAGCGTAGGACAGCAAACCTCCTACGAGCAGTACTTC; cdr3_aa: CASSVGQQTSYEQYF
clone_size: -; d_call: TRBD1; v_call: TRBV5-5; j_call: TRBJ2-7; cdr3_nt: TGTGCCAGCAGCTGGGAAACGGGACAGGGCAGCTACGAGCAGTACTTC; cdr3_aa: CASSWETGQGSYEQYF
clone_size: once; d_call: TRBD1; v_call: TRBV29-1; j_call: TRBJ2-1; cdr3_nt: TGCAGCGCCATATCCGGGACAGGGGGCATTGAGCAGTTCTTC; cdr3_aa: CSAISGTGGIEQFF
clone_size: -; d_call: TRBD1; v_call: TRBV29-1; j_call: TRBJ2-7; cdr3_nt: TGCAGCGTTGAGACAGGGAACCCCTACGAGCAGTACTTC; cdr3_aa: CSVETGNPYEQYF
clone_size: once; d_call: -; v_call: TRBV5-6; j_call: TRBJ2-7; cdr3_nt: TGTGCCAGCAGTTCACAGGGAGTGGTTTCCTACGAGCAGTACTTC; cdr3_aa: CASSSQGVVSYEQYF
clone_size: -; d_call: TRBD2; v_call: TRBV30; j_call: TRBJ2-1; cdr3_nt: TGTGCCTGGACCAACGGGGGGAGCTCCTACAATGAGCAGTTCTTC; cdr3_aa: CAWTNGGSSYNEQFF
clone_size: -; d_call: TRBD1; v_call: TRBV6-7; j_call: TRBJ1-5; cdr3_nt: TGTGCCAGCAGTACTCGGGACAGAACGTACTATCAGCCCCAGCATTTT; cdr3_aa: CASSTRDRTYYQPQHF
clone_size: -; d_call: -; v_call: TRBV7-3; j_call: TRBJ2-3; cdr3_nt: TGTGCCAGCAGCCCGCGGAGCGCAGATACGCAGTATTTT; cdr3_aa: CASSPRSADTQYF
clone_size: -; d_call: TRBD1; v_call: TRBV15; j_call: TRBJ1-1; cdr3_nt: TGTGCCACCAGCAGAGGACAGGGGGCCGGGGAGGATTTGGCTTTCTTT; cdr3_aa: CATSRGQGAGEDLAFF
clone_size: -; d_call: TRBD1; v_call: TRBV28; j_call: TRBJ1-2; cdr3_nt: TGTGCCAGCAGCCAGACCCCCGGGACAGGGTATGGCTACACCTTC; cdr3_aa: CASSQTPGTGYGYTF
clone_size: -; d_call: TRBD1; v_call: TRBV28; j_call: TRBJ2-7; cdr3_nt: TGTGCCAGCAGGATCCGCTCGGAACAGGGGGTTTCGACAATCTACGAGCAGTACTTC; cdr3_aa: CASRIRSEQGVSTIYEQYF
clone_size: -; d_call: TRBD1; v_call: TRBV25-1; j_call: TRBJ1-1; cdr3_nt: TGTGCCAGCAGTGAATCGACAGGGACTGAAGCTTTCTTT; cdr3_aa: CASSESTGTEAFF
clone_size: -; d_call: -; v_call: TRBV6-6; j_call: TRBJ2-7; cdr3_nt: TGTGCCAGCAGTTACCCTAGGACCTCTTCGGGGGAGCAGTACTTC; cdr3_aa: CASSYPRTSSGEQYF
clone_size: -; d_call: -; v_call: TRBV6-6; j_call: TRBJ1-5; cdr3_nt: TGTGCCAGCAGTCCAATGTCCAATCAGCCCCAGCATTTT; cdr3_aa: CASSPMSNQPQHF
clone_size: -; d_call: TRBD2; v_call: TRBV5-1; j_call: TRBJ2-2; cdr3_nt: TGCGCCAGCAGCTTTTCTAGCGGCCCGACCGGGGAGCTGTTTTTT; cdr3_aa: CASSFSSGPTGELFF
clone_size: -; d_call: -; v_call: TRBV13; j_call: TRBJ2-3; cdr3_nt: TGTGCCAGCAGCTCAGACTTGCAGGGGTCCCTCACAGATACGCAGTATTTT; cdr3_aa: CASSSDLQGSLTDTQYF
clone_size: -; d_call: -; v_call: TRBV14; j_call: TRBJ2-1; cdr3_nt: TGTGCCAGCAGCCAAGGGACATTCTCCTACAATGAGCAGTTCTTC; cdr3_aa: CASSQGTFSYNEQFF
clone_size: -; d_call: -; v_call: TRBV7-9; j_call: TRBJ1-1; cdr3_nt: TGTGCCAGCAGCTTGAGGGCGGGGTATCGCACTGAAGCTTTCTTT; cdr3_aa: CASSLRAGYRTEAFF
clone_size: -; d_call: -; v_call: TRBV27; j_call: TRBJ1-5; cdr3_nt: TGTGCCAGCAGTCCTGGAGGGGCATTCCAGCCCCAGCATTTT; cdr3_aa: CASSPGGAFQPQHF
clone_size: -; d_call: TRBD1; v_call: TRBV27; j_call: TRBJ1-3; cdr3_nt: TGTGCCAGCAGTCCCGCCCGGGGACAGGGGTCCTACCCCTCTGGAAACACCATATATTTT; cdr3_aa: CASSPARGQGSYPSGNTIYF
clone_size: -; d_call: TRBD1; v_call: TRBV27; j_call: TRBJ1-6; cdr3_nt: TGTGCCAGCAGTCGCCAGACAGGGGTGTTCTCACCCCTCCACTTT; cdr3_aa: CASSRQTGVFSPLHF
clone_size: -; d_call: -; v_call: TRBV28; j_call: TRBJ2-5; cdr3_nt: TGTGCCAGCAGTTTATCAGCCGGGGAGGAGACCCAGTACTTC; cdr3_aa: CASSLSAGEETQYF
clone_size: -; d_call: TRBD1; v_call: TRBV15; j_call: TRBJ1-2; cdr3_nt: TGTGCCACCAGCAAACGGCCACAGGGGGCGACCTATGGCTACACCTTC; cdr3_aa: CATSKRPQGATYGYTF
clone_size: -; d_call: -; v_call: TRBV2; j_call: TRBJ1-2; cdr3_nt: TGTGCCAGCAGTGAAGCGCCCGAGACGGGTCAGGGCTACACCTTC; cdr3_aa: CASSEAPETGQGYTF
clone_size: -; d_call: -; v_call: TRBV28; j_call: TRBJ2-7; cdr3_nt: TGTGCCAGCAGGCCACCTAACAGCTACGAGCAGTACTTC; cdr3_aa: CASRPPNSYEQYF
clone_size: -; d_call: -; v_call: TRBV5-1; j_call: TRBJ2-5; cdr3_nt: TGCGCCAGCAGCACGGGGACTAAAGGGGGTCCCCAGTACTTC; cdr3_aa: CASSTGTKGGPQYF
clone_size: -; d_call: TRBD1; v_call: TRBV28; j_call: TRBJ1-2; cdr3_nt: TGTGCCAGCACTGGACAGGGTTCGTATGGCTACACCTTC; cdr3_aa: CASTGQGSYGYTF
clone_size: -; d_call: -; v_call: TRBV11-2; j_call: TRBJ2-7; cdr3_nt: TGTGCCAGCAGCTTAGGGGCGTACGAGCAGTACTTC; cdr3_aa: CASSLGAYEQYF
clone_size: -; d_call: TRBD1; v_call: TRBV5-4; j_call: TRBJ1-5; cdr3_nt: TGTGCCAGCAGCATAGGGACAGCGGGTCAGCCCCAGCATTTT; cdr3_aa: CASSIGTAGQPQHF
clone_size: once; d_call: TRBD1; v_call: TRBV24-1; j_call: TRBJ1-1; cdr3_nt: TGTGCCCCCGCTTTCCCCCTCAGGACAGGGGCGAGTGACGCTTTCTTT; cdr3_aa: CAPAFPLRTGASDAFF
clone_size: -; d_call: TRBD2; v_call: TRBV29-1; j_call: TRBJ2-1; cdr3_nt: TGCAGCGTTTCAGCGGGAGGCTTTGAGCAGTTCTTC; cdr3_aa: CSVSAGGFEQFF
clone_size: -; d_call: -; v_call: TRBV10-3; j_call: TRBJ1-5; cdr3_nt: TGTGCCATCAGTGAGTTCGCACAGGTCCCTAGCAATCAGCCCCAGCATTTT; cdr3_aa: CAISEFAQVPSNQPQHF
clone_size: -; d_call: TRBD1; v_call: TRBV30; j_call: TRBJ1-2; cdr3_nt: TGTGCCTGGTCCAGGGGGCGCATCTATGGCTACACCTTC; cdr3_aa: CAWSRGRIYGYTF
clone_size: few; d_call: TRBD1; v_call: TRBV29-1; j_call: TRBJ1-1; cdr3_nt: TGCAGCGCCGGGGACAGTTTGAACACTGAAGCTTTCTTT; cdr3_aa: CSAGDSLNTEAFF
clone_size: -; d_call: TRBD1; v_call: TRBV5-1; j_call: TRBJ2-3; cdr3_nt: TGCGCCAGCAGCCGAGGACAGGGGAGTCGGGATACGCAGTATTTT; cdr3_aa: CASSRGQGSRDTQYF
clone_size: once; d_call: -; v_call: TRBV28; j_call: TRBJ1-1; cdr3_nt: TGTGCCAGCAGGACTTCGGCCCGAACTGAAGCTTTCTTT; cdr3_aa: CASRTSARTEAFF
clone_size: -; d_call: TRBD2; v_call: TRBV11-2; j_call: TRBJ2-1; cdr3_nt: TGTGCCAGCAGCCCTACGGGAGGGGCCTACAATGAGCAGTTCTTC; cdr3_aa: CASSPTGGAYNEQFF
clone_size: -; d_call: TRBD1; v_call: TRBV7-2; j_call: TRBJ2-5; cdr3_nt: TGTGCCAGCAGCCCGCTGACAGGGTCAGAGACCCAGTACTTC; cdr3_aa: CASSPLTGSETQYF
clone_size: -; d_call: -; v_call: TRBV3-1/TRBV3-2; j_call: TRBJ2-7; cdr3_nt: TGTGCCAGCAGCCAAGTCCCCGGCGGCTACGAGCAGTACTTC; cdr3_aa: CASSQVPGGYEQYF
clone_size: few; d_call: -; v_call: TRBV19; j_call: TRBJ2-2; cdr3_nt: TGTGCCAGTAGTTCAGGGGACACCGGGGAGCTGTTTTTT; cdr3_aa: CASSSGDTGELFF
clone_size: -; d_call: -; v_call: TRBV27; j_call: TRBJ2-7; cdr3_nt: TGTGCCAGCAGTTTATTCGGCGAGCAGTACTTC; cdr3_aa: CASSLFGEQYF
clone_size: -; d_call: -; v_call: TRBV6-2/TRBV6-3; j_call: TRBJ1-5; cdr3_nt: TGTGCCAGCAGTTCTTGGGGGGGACCTCTTAGCAATCAGCCCCAGCATTTT; cdr3_aa: CASSSWGGPLSNQPQHF